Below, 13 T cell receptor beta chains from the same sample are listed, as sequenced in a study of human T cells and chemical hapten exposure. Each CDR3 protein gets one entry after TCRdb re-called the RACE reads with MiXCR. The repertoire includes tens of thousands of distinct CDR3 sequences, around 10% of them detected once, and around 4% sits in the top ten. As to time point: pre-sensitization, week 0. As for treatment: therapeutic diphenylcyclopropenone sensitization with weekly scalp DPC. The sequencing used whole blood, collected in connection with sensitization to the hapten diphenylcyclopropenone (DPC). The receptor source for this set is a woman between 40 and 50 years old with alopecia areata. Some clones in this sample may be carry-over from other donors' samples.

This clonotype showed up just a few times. The DNA of the CDR3 is TGTGCCAGCAGTTCTACAGGGGCTGGGGCCAACGTCCTGACTTTC. Its protein is CASSSTGAGANVLTF. The chain links TRBV6-2 or TRBV6-3 to TRBJ2-6; 7 bases match TRBD1. The germline V gene encodes CDR1 MNHEY and CDR2 SVGEGT. CDR3 length: 15 amino acids. Trimming at V came to 4 bases and at J to 2 bases, leaving 2 bases not matched to a gene.

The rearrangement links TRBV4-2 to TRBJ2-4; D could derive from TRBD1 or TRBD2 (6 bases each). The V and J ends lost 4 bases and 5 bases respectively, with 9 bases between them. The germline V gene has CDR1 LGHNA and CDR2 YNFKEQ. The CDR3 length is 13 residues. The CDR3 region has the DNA TGTGCCAGCAGCCGGGGGGCCGAAAACATTCAGTACTTC. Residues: CASSRGAENIQYF.

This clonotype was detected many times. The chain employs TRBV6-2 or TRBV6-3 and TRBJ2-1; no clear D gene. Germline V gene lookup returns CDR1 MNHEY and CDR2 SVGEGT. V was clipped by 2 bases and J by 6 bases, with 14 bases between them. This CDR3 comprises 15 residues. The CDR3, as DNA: TGTGCCAGCAGTTACAACCGGGTTTTATTCAATGAGCAGTTCTTC. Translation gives CASSYNRVLFNEQFF.

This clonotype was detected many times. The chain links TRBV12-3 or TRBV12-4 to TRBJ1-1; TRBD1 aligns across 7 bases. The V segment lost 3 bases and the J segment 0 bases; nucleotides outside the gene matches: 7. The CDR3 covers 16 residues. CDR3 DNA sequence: TGTGCCAGCAGTTTCGTGACAGGGTCGATGAACACTGAAGCTTTCTTT. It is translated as CASSFVTGSMNTEAFF.

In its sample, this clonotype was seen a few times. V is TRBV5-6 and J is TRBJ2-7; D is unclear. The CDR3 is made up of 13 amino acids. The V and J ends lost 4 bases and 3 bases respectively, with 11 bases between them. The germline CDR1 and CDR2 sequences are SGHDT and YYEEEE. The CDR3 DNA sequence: TGTGCCAGCAGCCCGCCAGACAACTACGAGCAGTACTTC. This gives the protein CASSPPDNYEQYF.

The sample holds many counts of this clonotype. CDR3 bases: TGTGCTAGTGGTTATAGCAATCAGCCCCAGCATTTT. This encodes CASGYSNQPQHF. The chain employs TRBV12-5 and TRBJ1-5; D call uncertain. Germline V gene lookup returns CDR1 LGHNT and CDR2 FRNRAP. The CDR3 is 12 amino acids. Trimming pared 4 bases from V and 0 bases from J, leaving 1 base between.

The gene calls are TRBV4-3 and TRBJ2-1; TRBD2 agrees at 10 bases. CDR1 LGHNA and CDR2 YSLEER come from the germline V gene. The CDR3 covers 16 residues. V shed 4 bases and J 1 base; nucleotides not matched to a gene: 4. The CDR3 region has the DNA TGCGCCAGCAGCCGGGAACTAGCGGGATCCTACAATGAGCAGTTCTTC. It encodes CASSRELAGSYNEQFF.

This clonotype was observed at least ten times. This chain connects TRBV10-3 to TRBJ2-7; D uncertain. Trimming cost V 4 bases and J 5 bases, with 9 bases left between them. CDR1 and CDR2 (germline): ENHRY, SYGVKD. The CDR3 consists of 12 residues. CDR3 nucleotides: TGTGCCATCAGTGCAGCTCAAAACGAGCAGTACTTC. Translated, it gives CAISAAQNEQYF.

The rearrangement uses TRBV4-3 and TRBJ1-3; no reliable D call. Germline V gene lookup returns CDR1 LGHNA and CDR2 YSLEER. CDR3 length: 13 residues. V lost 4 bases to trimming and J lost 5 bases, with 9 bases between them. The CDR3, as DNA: TGCGCCAGCAGCCCAGAGCAACGAAACACCATATATTTT. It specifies CASSPEQRNTIYF.

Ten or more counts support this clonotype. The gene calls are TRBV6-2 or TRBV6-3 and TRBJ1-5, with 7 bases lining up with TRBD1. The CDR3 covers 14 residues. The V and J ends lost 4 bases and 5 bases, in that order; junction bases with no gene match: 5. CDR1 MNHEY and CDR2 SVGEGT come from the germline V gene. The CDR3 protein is CASSWTGPHQPQHF. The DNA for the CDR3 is TGTGCCAGCAGTTGGACAGGCCCGCATCAGCCCCAGCATTTT.

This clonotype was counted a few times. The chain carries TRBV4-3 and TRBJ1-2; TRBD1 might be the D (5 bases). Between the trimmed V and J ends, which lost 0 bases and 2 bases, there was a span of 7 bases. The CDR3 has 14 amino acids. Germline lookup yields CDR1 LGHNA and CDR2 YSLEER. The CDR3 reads CASSQDAGNYGYTF. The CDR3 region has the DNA TGCGCCAGCAGCCAAGACGCAGGGAACTATGGCTACACCTTC.

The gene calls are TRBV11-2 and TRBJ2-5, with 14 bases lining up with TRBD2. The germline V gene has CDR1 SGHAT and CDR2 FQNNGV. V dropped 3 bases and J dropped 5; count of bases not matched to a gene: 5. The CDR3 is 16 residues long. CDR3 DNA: TGTGCCAGCAGCTTCCAGGGACTAGCGGGAGAGGAGACCCAGTACTTC. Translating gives CASSFQGLAGEETQYF. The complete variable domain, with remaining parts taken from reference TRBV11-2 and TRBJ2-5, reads EAGVAQSPRYKIIEKRQSVAFWCNPISGHATLYWYQQILGQGPKLLIQFQNNGVVDDSQLPKDRFSAERLKGVDSTLKIQPAKLEDSAVYLCASSFQGLAGEETQYFGPGTRLLVL.

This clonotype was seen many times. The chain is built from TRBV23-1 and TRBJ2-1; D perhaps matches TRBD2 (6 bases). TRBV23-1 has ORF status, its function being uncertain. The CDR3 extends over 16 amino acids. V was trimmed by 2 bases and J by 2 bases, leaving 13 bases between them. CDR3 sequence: CASSQGPGVAYNEQFF. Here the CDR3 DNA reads TGCGCCAGCAGTCAAGGGCCGGGAGTTGCCTACAATGAGCAGTTCTTC.